This passage covers 2 T cell receptor beta chains from one sample sequenced in a study of response to subunit inactivated influenza vaccine (dated by TCRdb to 2016 to 2019). Libraries were prepared through RT-PCR. Sequencing relied on an Illumina HiSeq 2500. TCRdb took the public reads, trimmed them with fastp at Q25, ran MiXCR for clone calling and kept in-frame beta chains. Rows merge per CDR3 protein into single entries with the most common DNA and genes. The table for this sample lists approximately 520,000 distinct CDR3 sequences; about 25% of them were counted only once. The top ten hold under 2.5% of the sample. The material was CD4+ T cells sorted from PBMCs, obtained around 5 days after vaccination. These receptors all stem from a man between 50 and 59 years old who received an inactivated influenza vaccine. Donor details come from another sample of the same person, matched by shared clones.

This clonotype occurred a few times. This chain links TRBV6-1 with TRBJ2-3; tentatively, D is TRBD2 (5 bases). CDR1 MNHNS and CDR2 SASEGT come from the germline V gene. V was clipped by 5 bases and J by 2 bases, with 11 bases between them. This CDR3 spans 14 amino acids. The CDR3 DNA sequence: TGTGCCAGCAGTCCTGGACTGTTCACAGATACGCAGTATTTT. This gives the protein CASSPGLFTDTQYF.

This clonotype was observed at least ten times. V and J are TRBV5-1 and TRBJ2-2, with D maybe TRBD1 (6 bases). Germline CDR1 reads SGHRS; CDR2 reads YFSETQ. The CDR3 length is 16 residues. The germline V and J ends were trimmed by 0 bases and 2 bases, with 11 bases remaining between them. The CDR3 reads CASSLAPQGNTGELFF. The CDR3 bases are TGCGCCAGCAGCTTGGCCCCACAGGGTAACACCGGGGAGCTGTTTTTT.